This T cell receptor beta chain is drawn from a study of T cell changes during pregnancy in multiple sclerosis. The germline CDR1 and CDR2 sequences are MNHNY and SVGAGI (reference sequence). V was trimmed by 3 bases and J by 5 bases, leaving 7 bases between them. The CDR3 has 12 residues. Clones were sequenced by immunoSEQ multiplex PCR, and TCRdb holds only the in-frame ones, with some missing. The sample consists of roughly 38,000 clones, almost 95% of them appearing once. This clone was counted only a few times. The input for sequencing was CD8+ T cells from peripheral blood mononuclear cells, taken in the third trimester of pregnancy. The clonotype originates from a female donor with multiple sclerosis, enrolled in a pregnancy study. The chain joins TRBV6-6 to TRBJ2-5; a weak D match, TRBD2 (5 bases). The CDR3 loop is CASSYSGETQYF. CDR3 nucleotide sequence: TGTGCCAGCAGTTATTCGGGGGAGACCCAGTACTTC.